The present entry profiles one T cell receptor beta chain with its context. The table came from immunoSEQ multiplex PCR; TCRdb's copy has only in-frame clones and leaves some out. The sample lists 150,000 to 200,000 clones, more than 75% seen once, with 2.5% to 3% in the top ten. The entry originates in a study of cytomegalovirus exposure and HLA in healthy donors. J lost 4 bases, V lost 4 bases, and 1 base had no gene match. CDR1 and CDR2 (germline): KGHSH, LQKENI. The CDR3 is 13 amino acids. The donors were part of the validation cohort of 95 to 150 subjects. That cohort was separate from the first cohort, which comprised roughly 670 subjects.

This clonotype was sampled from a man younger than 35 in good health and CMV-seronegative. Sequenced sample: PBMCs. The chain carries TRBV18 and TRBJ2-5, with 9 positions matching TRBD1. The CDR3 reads CASSQTGGETQYF. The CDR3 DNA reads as TGTGCCAGCTCACAGACAGGGGGAGAGACCCAGTACTTC. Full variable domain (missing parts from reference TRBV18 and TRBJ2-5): NAGVMQNPRHLVRRRGQEARLRCSPMKGHSHVYWYRQLPEEGLKFMVYLQKENIIDESGMPKERFSAEFPKEGPSILRIQQVVRGDSAAYFCASSQTGGETQYFGPGTRLLVL.